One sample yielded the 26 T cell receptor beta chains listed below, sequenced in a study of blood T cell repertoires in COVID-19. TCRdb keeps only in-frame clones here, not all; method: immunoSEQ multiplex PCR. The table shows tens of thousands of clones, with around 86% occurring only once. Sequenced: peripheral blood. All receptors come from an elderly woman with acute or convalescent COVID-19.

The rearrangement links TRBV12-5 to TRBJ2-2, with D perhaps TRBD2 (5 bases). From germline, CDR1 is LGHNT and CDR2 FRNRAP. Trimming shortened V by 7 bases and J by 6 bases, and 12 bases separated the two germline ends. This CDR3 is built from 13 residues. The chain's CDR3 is CASAPPGAGELFF. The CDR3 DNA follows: TGTGCTAGTGCCCCACCCGGGGCCGGGGAGCTGTTTTTT.

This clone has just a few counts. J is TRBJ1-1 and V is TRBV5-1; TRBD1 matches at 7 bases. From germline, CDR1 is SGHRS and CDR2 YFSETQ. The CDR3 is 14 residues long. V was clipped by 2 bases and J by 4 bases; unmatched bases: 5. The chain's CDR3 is CASSFPGDSTEAFF. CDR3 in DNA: TGCGCCAGCAGCTTTCCAGGGGACAGCACTGAAGCTTTCTTT.

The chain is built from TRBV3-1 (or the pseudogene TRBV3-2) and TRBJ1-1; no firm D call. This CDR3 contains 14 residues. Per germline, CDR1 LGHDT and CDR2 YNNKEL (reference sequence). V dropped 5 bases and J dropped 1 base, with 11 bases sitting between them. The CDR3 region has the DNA TGTGCCAGCAGCTCCGTGGCGGCGAACACTGAAGCTTTCTTT. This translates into CASSSVAANTEAFF.

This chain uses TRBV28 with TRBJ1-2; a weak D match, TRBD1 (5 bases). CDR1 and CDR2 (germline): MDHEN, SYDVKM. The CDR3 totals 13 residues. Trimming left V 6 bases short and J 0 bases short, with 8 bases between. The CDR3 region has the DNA TGTGCCAGCAGGTCGACAGCTAACTATGGCTACACCTTC. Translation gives CASRSTANYGYTF.

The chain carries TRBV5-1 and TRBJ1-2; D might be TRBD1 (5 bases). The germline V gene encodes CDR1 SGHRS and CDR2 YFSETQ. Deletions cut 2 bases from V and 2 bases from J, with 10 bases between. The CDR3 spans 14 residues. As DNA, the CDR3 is TGCGCCAGCAGCTTTCAGGACACGAACTATGGCTACACCTTC. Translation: CASSFQDTNYGYTF. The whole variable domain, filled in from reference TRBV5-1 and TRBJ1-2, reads KAGVTQTPRYLIKTRGQQVTLSCSPISGHRSVSWYQQTPGQGLQFLFEYFSETQRNKGNFPGRFSGRQFSNSRSEMNVSTLELGDSALYLCASSFQDTNYGYTFGSGTRLTVV.

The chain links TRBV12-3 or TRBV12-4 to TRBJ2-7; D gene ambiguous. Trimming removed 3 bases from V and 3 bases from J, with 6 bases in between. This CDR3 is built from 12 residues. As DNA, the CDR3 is TGTGCCAGCAGTTTTTCGGTCTACGAGCAGTACTTC. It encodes CASSFSVYEQYF.

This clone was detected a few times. The CDR3 nucleotides read TGTGCCAGCAGCTTGGAATTACGGAGTGGGAACACTGAAGCTTTCTTT. Amino acid sequence: CASSLELRSGNTEAFF. V is TRBV5-5 and J is TRBJ1-1; D gene uncertain. Trimming removed 0 bases from V and 1 base from J, with 13 bases in between. The CDR3 covers 16 residues. Germline V gene lookup returns CDR1 SGHKS and CDR2 YYEKEE (reference sequence).

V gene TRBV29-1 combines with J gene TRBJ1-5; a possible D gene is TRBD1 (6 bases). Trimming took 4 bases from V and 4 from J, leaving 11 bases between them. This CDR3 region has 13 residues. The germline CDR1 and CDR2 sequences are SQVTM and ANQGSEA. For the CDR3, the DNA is TGCAGCGTTGTCCAGGGGTTAAATCAGCCCCAGCATTTT. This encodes CSVVQGLNQPQHF.

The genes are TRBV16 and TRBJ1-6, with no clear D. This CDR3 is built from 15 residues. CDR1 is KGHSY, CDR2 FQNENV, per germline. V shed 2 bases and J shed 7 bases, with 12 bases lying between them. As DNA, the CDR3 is TGTGCCAGCAGCCAAGGTCAACGGTCCAATTCACCCCTCCACTTT. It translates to CASSQGQRSNSPLHF.

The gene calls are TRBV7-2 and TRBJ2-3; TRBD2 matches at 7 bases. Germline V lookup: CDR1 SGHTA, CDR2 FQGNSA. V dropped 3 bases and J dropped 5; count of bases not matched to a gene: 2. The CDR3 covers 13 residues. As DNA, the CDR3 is TGTGCCAGCAGCTTGGGGAGGGAAGATACGCAGTATTTT. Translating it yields CASSLGREDTQYF.

CDR3 coding DNA: TGTGCCAGCATGGGGGCTCCCGGGGAGCTGTTTTTT. Amino acid sequence: CASMGAPGELFF. This rearrangement joins TRBV7-8 to TRBJ2-2; D possibly corresponds to TRBD1 (6 bases). This CDR3 contains 12 residues. V dropped 7 bases and J dropped 6 bases, with 9 bases sitting between them. Germline CDR1 is SGHVS and CDR2 is FQNEAQ.

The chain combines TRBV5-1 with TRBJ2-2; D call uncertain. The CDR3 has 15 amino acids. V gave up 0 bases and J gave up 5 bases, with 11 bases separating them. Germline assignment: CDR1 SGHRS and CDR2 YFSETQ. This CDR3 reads CASSLVGSWTGELFF. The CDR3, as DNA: TGCGCCAGCAGCTTGGTTGGCAGTTGGACCGGGGAGCTGTTTTTT.

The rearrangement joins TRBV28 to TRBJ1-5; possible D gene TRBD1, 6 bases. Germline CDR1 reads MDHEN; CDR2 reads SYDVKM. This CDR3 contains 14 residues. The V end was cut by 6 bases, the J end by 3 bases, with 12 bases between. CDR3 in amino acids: CASSEGQNNQPQHF. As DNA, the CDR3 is TGTGCCAGCAGCGAAGGACAGAACAATCAGCCCCAGCATTTT.

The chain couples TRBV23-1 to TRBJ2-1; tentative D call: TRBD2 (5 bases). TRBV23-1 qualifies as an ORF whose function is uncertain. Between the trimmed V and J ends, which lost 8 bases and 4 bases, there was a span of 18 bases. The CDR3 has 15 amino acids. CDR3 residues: CASSDLADLYNEQFF. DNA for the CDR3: TGCGCCAGCTCCGACCTAGCAGACCTTTACAATGAGCAGTTCTTC.

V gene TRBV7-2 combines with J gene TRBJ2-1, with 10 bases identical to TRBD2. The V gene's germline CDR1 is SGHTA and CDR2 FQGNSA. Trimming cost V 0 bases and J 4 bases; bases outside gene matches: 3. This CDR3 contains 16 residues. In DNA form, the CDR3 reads TGTGCCAGCAGCTTAGCAGGACTAGCGGTGTACAATGAGCAGTTCTTC. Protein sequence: CASSLAGLAVYNEQFF.

This CDR3 reads CASSPGSGGPPDTQYF. The DNA of the CDR3 is TGTGCCAGCTCACCAGGTAGCGGGGGGCCCCCAGATACGCAGTATTTT. V and J are TRBV18 and TRBJ2-3; 10 bases fit TRBD2. J was trimmed by 4 bases and V by 2 bases; bases with no gene match: 6. The CDR3 is 16 amino acids. Germline values: CDR1 KGHSH, CDR2 LQKENI.

CDR3 residues: CASSESVAGGLNEQFF. The DNA for the CDR3 is TGCGCCAGCAGTGAGTCGGTAGCGGGGGGCCTTAATGAGCAGTTCTTC. The chain recombines TRBV10-1 with TRBJ2-1, with 10 bases that match TRBD2. This CDR3 is 16 amino acids long. The V gene's germline CDR1 is WNHNN and CDR2 SYGVQD (reference sequence). Germline trimming cut 0 bases from V and 7 bases from J; bases unmatched to any gene: 6.

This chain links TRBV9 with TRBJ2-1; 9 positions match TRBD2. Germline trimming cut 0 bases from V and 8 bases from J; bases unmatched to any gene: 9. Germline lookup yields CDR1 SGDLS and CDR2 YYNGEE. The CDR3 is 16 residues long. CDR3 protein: CASSVDGSGGEYEQFF. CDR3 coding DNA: TGTGCCAGCAGCGTAGATGGTAGCGGGGGTGAGTATGAGCAGTTCTTC.

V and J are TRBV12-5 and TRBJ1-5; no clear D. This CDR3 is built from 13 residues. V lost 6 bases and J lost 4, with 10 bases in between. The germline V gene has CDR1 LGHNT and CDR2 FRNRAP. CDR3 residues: CASGQEGNQPQHF. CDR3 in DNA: TGTGCTAGTGGGCAGGAGGGAAATCAGCCCCAGCATTTT. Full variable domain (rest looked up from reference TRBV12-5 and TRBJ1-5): DARVTQTPRHKVTEMGQEVTMRCQPILGHNTVFWYRQTMMQGLELLAYFRNRAPLDDSGMPKDRFSAEMPDATLATLKIQPSEPRDSAVYFCASGQEGNQPQHFGDGTRLSIL.

In DNA, the CDR3 is TGTGCCTGGAGGGCCGGGACAGGGGAAGAAAAACTGTTTTTT. Its protein product is CAWRAGTGEEKLFF. The J gene is TRBJ1-4, the V gene TRBV30; TRBD1 matches at 10 bases. This CDR3 is 14 amino acids long. Trimming removed 3 bases from V and 8 bases from J; junction bases left unmatched: 6. Germline CDR1 is GTSNPN and CDR2 is SVGIG (reference sequence).

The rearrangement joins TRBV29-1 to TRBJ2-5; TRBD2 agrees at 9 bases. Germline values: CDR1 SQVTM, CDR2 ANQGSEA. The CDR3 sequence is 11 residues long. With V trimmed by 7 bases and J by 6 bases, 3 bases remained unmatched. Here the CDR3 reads CSATSGQTQYF. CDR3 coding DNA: TGCAGCGCGACTAGCGGACAGACCCAGTACTTC.

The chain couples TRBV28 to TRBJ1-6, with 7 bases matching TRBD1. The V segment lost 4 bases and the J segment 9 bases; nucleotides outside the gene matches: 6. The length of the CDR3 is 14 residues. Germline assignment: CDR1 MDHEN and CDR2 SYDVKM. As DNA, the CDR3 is TGTGCCAGCAGTTCTACAGGGGAGGTTTCACCCCTCCACTTT. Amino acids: CASSSTGEVSPLHF.

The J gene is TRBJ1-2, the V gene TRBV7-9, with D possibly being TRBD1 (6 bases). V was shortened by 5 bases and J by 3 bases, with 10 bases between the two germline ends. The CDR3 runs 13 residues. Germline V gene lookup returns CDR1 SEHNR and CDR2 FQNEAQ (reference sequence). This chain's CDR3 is CASSRQADYGYTF. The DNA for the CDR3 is TGTGCCAGCAGCCGACAGGCAGACTATGGCTACACCTTC.

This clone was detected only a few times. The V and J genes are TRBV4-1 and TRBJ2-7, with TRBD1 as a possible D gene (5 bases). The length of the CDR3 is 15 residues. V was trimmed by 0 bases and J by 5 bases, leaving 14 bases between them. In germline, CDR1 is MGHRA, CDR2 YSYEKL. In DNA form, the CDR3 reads TGCGCCAGCAGCCAAGAACAGGAAGGTAGGGACGAGCAGTACTTC. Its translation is CASSQEQEGRDEQYF.

The DNA for the CDR3 is TGTGCCAGTAGTTCCGGGGAGACAGGGGTGGATCAGCCCCAGCATTTT. Translation: CASSSGETGVDQPQHF. This chain links TRBV19 with TRBJ1-5; 8 nucleotides line up with TRBD1. The CDR3 consists of 16 residues. Germline V lookup: CDR1 LNHDA, CDR2 SQIVND (reference sequence). Trimming took 5 bases from V and 5 from J; bases not matched to a gene: 11.

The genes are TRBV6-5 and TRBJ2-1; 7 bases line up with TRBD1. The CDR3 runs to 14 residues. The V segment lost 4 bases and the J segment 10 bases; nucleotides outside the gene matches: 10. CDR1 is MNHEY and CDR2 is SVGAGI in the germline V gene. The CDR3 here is CASSSRQGRYEQFF. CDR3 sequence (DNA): TGTGCCAGCAGTTCTCGACAGGGAAGATACGAGCAGTTCTTC.